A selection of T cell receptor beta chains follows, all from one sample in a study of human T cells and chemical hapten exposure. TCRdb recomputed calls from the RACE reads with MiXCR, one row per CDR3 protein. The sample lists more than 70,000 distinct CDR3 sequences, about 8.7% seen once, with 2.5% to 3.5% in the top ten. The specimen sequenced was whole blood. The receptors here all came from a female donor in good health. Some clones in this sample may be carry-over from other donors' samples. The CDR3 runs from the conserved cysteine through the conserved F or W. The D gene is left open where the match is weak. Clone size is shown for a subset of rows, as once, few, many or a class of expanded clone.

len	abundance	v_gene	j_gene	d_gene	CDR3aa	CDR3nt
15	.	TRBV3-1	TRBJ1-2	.	CASSQEPATNYGYTF	TGTGCCAGCAGCCAAGAGCCAGCCACTAACTATGGCTACACCTTC
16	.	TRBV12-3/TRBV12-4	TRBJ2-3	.	CASSSRQGGRTDTQYF	TGTGCCAGCAGTTCCCGACAGGGAGGACGCACAGATACGCAGTATTTT
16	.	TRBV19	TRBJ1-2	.	CASSMWYESPFYGYTF	TGTGCCAGTAGTATGTGGTACGAGTCCCCCTTCTATGGCTACACCTTC
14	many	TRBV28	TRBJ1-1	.	CASSLKGGYTEAFF	TGTGCCAGCAGTTTAAAGGGTGGATACACTGAAGCTTTCTTT
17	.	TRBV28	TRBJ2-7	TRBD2	CASSLTLRTSGDYEQYF	TGTGCCAGCAGTTTAACCCTTCGGACTAGCGGGGACTACGAGCAGTACTTC
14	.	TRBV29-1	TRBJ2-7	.	CSVEVWEGINEQYF	TGCAGCGTTGAAGTGTGGGAAGGTATAAACGAGCAGTACTTC
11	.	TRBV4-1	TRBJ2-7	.	CASSQDSEQYF	TGCGCCAGCAGCCAAGATAGCGAGCAGTACTTC
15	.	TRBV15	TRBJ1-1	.	CATSPRGGPNTEAFF	TGTGCCACCAGCCCCCGGGGGGGGCCGAACACTGAAGCTTTCTTT
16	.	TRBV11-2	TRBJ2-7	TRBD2	CASSPVPGLAVYEQYF	TGTGCCAGCAGCCCCGTCCCCGGACTAGCGGTCTACGAGCAGTACTTC
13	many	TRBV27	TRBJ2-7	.	CASSFDRTYEQYF	TGTGCCAGCAGTTTTGACAGAACCTACGAGCAGTACTTC
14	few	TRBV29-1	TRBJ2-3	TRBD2	CSVGGGSEGDTQYF	TGCAGCGTTGGGGGCGGGAGCGAAGGAGATACGCAGTATTTT
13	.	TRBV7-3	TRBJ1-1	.	CASSPQGTTEAFF	TGTGCCAGCAGCCCACAGGGTACGACTGAAGCTTTCTTT
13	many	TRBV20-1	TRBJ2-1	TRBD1	CSAGGTGYNEQFF	TGCAGTGCTGGGGGGACAGGCTACAATGAGCAGTTCTTC
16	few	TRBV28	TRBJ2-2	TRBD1	CASSEAGTGEGGELFF	TGTGCCAGCAGTGAAGCCGGGACAGGGGAGGGCGGGGAGCTGTTTTTT
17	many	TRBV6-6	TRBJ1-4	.	CASSYFPGGATNEKLFF	TGTGCCAGCAGTTACTTCCCCGGGGGAGCTACTAATGAAAAACTGTTTTTT
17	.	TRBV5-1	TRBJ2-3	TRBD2	CASSLGTAGGRTDTQYF	TGCGCCAGCAGCTTGGGAACAGCGGGAGGACGCACAGATACGCAGTATTTT
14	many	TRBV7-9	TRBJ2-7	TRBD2	CASSDSGSSYEQYF	TGTGCCAGCAGCGATAGCGGGAGCTCCTACGAGCAGTACTTC
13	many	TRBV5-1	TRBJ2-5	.	CASSLADKETQYF	TGCGCCAGCAGCTTGGCCGACAAAGAGACCCAGTACTTC
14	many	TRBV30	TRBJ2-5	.	CAWSVVQGQETQYF	TGTGCCTGGAGTGTAGTCCAGGGACAAGAGACCCAGTACTTC
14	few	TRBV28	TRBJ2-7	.	CASSFSVASYEQYF	TGTGCCAGCAGTTTCTCGGTAGCCTCCTACGAGCAGTACTTC
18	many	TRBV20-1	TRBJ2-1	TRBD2	CSARDPQRIAGGENEQFF	TGCAGTGCTAGAGATCCCCAACGGATAGCGGGAGGCGAAAATGAGCAGTTCTTC
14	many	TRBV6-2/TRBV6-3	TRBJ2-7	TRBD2	CASSYIAGGGEQYF	TGTGCCAGCAGTTACATTGCGGGAGGAGGCGAGCAGTACTTC
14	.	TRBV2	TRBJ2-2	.	CASSGLDGPGELFF	TGTGCCAGCAGTGGGCTCGATGGGCCCGGGGAGCTGTTTTTT
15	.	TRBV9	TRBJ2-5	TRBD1	CASSAGTEYQETQYF	TGTGCCAGCAGCGCCGGGACAGAGTACCAAGAGACCCAGTACTTC
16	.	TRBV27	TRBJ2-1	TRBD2	CASSPMAAGGNNEQFF	TGTGCCAGCAGTCCTATGGCAGCGGGAGGGAACAATGAGCAGTTCTTC
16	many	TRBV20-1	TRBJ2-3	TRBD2	CSARTRGESGTPKQYF	TGCAGTGCTAGAACGCGGGGAGAAAGCGGGACGCCCAAGCAGTATTTT
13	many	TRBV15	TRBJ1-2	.	CATSKGRDYGYTF	TGTGCCACCAGCAAAGGACGGGACTATGGCTACACCTTC
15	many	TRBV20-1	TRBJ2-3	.	CSARDRFEYTDTQYF	TGCAGTGCTAGAGATCGGTTTGAATACACAGATACGCAGTATTTT
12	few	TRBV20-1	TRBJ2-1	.	CSARDNSIEQFF	TGCAGTGCTAGAGATAATTCGATCGAGCAGTTCTTC
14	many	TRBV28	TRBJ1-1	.	CASNLNSMNTEAFF	TGTGCCAGCAACCTCAATTCTATGAACACTGAAGCTTTCTTT
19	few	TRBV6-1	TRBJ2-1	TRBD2	CASSENIFGLAGEGNEQFF	TGTGCCAGCAGTGAAAACATCTTCGGACTAGCGGGAGAAGGCAATGAGCAGTTCTTC
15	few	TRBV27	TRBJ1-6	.	CASSFRGQTNSPLHF	TGTGCCAGCAGTTTTCGGGGCCAGACTAATTCACCCCTCCACTTT
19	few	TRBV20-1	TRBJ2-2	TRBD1	CSARDWSPGQAVTTGELFF	TGCAGTGCTAGAGATTGGAGTCCGGGACAGGCAGTGACCACCGGGGAGCTGTTTTTT
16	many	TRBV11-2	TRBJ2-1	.	CASSLARVLSYNEQFF	TGTGCCAGCAGCTTGGCCAGGGTTCTCTCCTACAATGAGCAGTTCTTC
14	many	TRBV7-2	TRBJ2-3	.	CASSLYGPTDTQYF	TGTGCCAGCAGCTTATACGGGCCCACAGATACGCAGTATTTT
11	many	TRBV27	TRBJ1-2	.	CASSLHYGYTF	TGTGCCAGCAGTTTACACTATGGCTACACCTTC